The clone carrying this T cell receptor beta chain was seen a handful of times. Its antigen is unidentified. Investigators profiled TCR beta VDJ and CDR3 from genomic DNA template. From the reads, TCRdb called clonotypes with MiXCR, one entry per CDR3 protein. Of approximately 170,000 distinct CDR3 sequences listed, more than 45% are singletons. The data originate from a study of CD8+CD57+ T cells in acquired aplastic anemia. Study-wide background: Each DNA sample taken from sorted CD4+ and CD8+ cells came to 2.5 to 4 ug on average.

By flow cytometry, patients selected for sequencing had shown an expansion of CD8+CD57+ cells. Each patient carried a diagnosis of severe acquired aplastic anemia. Whole-study findings and limits: CD8+ Simpson's diversity in patients was not significantly different from that in controls. The study identified under 30 CD8+ CDR3 sequences shared by patients and controls.

This CDR3 is 15 amino acids long. The ends were cut back, 10 bases at V and 2 bases at J, with 20 bases in the middle. CDR1 and CDR2 from the germline V gene are WSHSY and SAAADI. The J gene is TRBJ1-1, the V gene TRBV10-2; D unclear. The sample consisted of sorted CD4+, CD8+, or CD8+CD57+ T cells (not recorded which) from PBMCs. The receptor was isolated from a human donor with aplastic anemia. For the CDR3, the DNA is TGCGCCACCTCTGTCCTTCGGGCCCTAAACACTGAAGCTTTCTTT. This codes for CATSVLRALNTEAFF.